This T cell receptor beta chain comes out of a study of post-analysis software for immune sequencing data. About the study: In terms of disease course, relapsing-remitting, secondary progressive and progressive-relapsing multiple sclerosis were included. Findings and limits, study-wide: Clustering by F measure revealed strong co-clustering among samples prepared together in one batch. Controls' normalized Chao1 diversity significantly exceeded that of multiple sclerosis patients. Compared with controls, patients had more of about 5 TRBV segments, including TRBV5-6, TRBV5-1 and TRBV20-1.

The table lists this clonotype with a count of one. What it binds is not known. Included in the TCR beta cDNA libraries were unique molecular identifiers. Once roughly 0.9 to 11 million T cells were used, roughly 500,000 cDNA molecules resulted. TCRdb reprocessed the PCR reads via MiXCR and lists one record per CDR3 protein. The table lists fewer than 850,000 distinct CDR3 sequences, 30% of them singletons. Germline V CDR1 and CDR2: KGHSH, LQKENI. This CDR3 region has 17 residues. Unmatched junction bases numbered 14, after V lost 3 bases and J lost 9 bases. The origin of this receptor is a girl between 5 and 17 years old with multiple sclerosis. This chain links TRBV18 with TRBJ1-6, with TRBD1 matching 7 bases. The sequencing input was blood. The CDR3 loop is CASSPLGQSEGSSPLHF. CDR3 nucleotides: TGTGCCAGCTCACCTCTGGGACAGTCCGAGGGGAGTTCACCCCTCCACTTT.